The 32 T cell receptor beta chains given below trace back to one sample, sequenced in a study of a mutant IDH1 vaccine in newly diagnosed glioma. Clones were read by immunoSEQ multiplex PCR, and TCRdb kept only the in-frame ones, dropping some. The sample gives tens of thousands of clones, roughly 93% of which show up once; roughly 1.3% is in the top ten. Time point reported: baseline, week 1 (first vaccination visit). Treatment in this sample: pre-vaccination baseline after standard-of-care therapy. The sequencing here drew on PBMCs, taken from a glioma patient treated with radiotherapy, temozolomide or both. These receptors were obtained from a man between 40 and 49 years old with glioma.

The V call is TRBV2, the J call TRBJ1-1, with D unresolved. V dropped 7 bases and J dropped 4 bases, with 16 bases sitting between them. The CDR3 length is 14 residues. Germline loops: CDR1 SNHLY, CDR2 FYNNEI. CDR3 DNA sequence: TGTGCCAGCACTAACCCTTCGGGGAGCACTGAAGCTTTCTTT. Translation gives CASTNPSGSTEAFF.

This clone was counted a single time. This CDR3 is CASSPRQGAQDTQYF. In DNA, the CDR3 is TGCGCCAGCAGCCCCAGACAGGGGGCACAAGATACGCAGTATTTT. This chain joins TRBV5-1 and TRBJ2-3, with TRBD1 matching over 10 bases. The CDR3 loop spans 15 amino acids. V shed 4 bases and J 5 bases; nucleotides not matched to a gene: 7. Germline values: CDR1 SGHRS, CDR2 YFSETQ. Supplemented by reference TRBV5-1 and TRBJ2-3, the full variable domain reads KAGVTQTPRYLIKTRGQQVTLSCSPISGHRSVSWYQQTPGQGLQFLFEYFSETQRNKGNFPGRFSGRQFSNSRSEMNVSTLELGDSALYLCASSPRQGAQDTQYFGPGTRLTVL.

This chain connects TRBV29-1 to TRBJ2-7; tentatively, D is TRBD1 or TRBD2 (5 bases each). The CDR3 covers 15 residues. Germline V lookup: CDR1 SQVTM, CDR2 ANQGSEA. Trimming removed 4 bases at V and 0 bases at J, with 16 bases between. The CDR3 loop is CSVADRDVSSYEQYF. The CDR3 nucleotides read TGCAGCGTTGCCGATAGGGACGTTAGCTCCTACGAGCAGTACTTC.

The rearrangement uses TRBV10-3 and TRBJ1-5; D not resolved. V was trimmed by 0 bases and J by 2 bases, leaving 8 bases between them. Germline V lookup: CDR1 ENHRY, CDR2 SYGVKD. This CDR3 contains 15 residues. The DNA for the CDR3 is TGTGCCATCAGTGAGTCCGGGGAAGGCAATCAGCCCCAGCATTTT. Its translation: CAISESGEGNQPQHF.

The chain has TRBV11-1 and TRBJ1-6; no clear D gene. The CDR3 spans 14 residues. Germline lookup yields CDR1 SGHAT and CDR2 FQDESV (reference sequence). The V end lost 1 base, the J end lost 11 bases, and 12 bases lay between the germline ends. The CDR3 loop is CASSLEAEVAPLHF. CDR3 bases: TGTGCCAGCAGCTTAGAGGCGGAAGTGGCACCCCTCCACTTT.

V and J are TRBV18 and TRBJ2-7, with a tentative D call TRBD2 (6 bases). Germline values: CDR1 KGHSH, CDR2 LQKENI. CDR3 length equals 13 residues. V was shortened by 8 bases and J by 2 bases, with 13 bases between the two germline ends. The DNA for the CDR3 is TGTGCCAGCACGGAGGGTGGAGCCTACGAGCAGTACTTC. Amino acid sequence: CASTEGGAYEQYF.

This sequence joins TRBV5-6 and TRBJ1-1; D call uncertain. V gave up 3 bases and J gave up 7 bases, with 16 bases separating them. The CDR3 is 14 amino acids. Per the germline V gene, CDR1 is SGHDT and CDR2 is YYEEEE. The CDR3 loop reads CASSSVFEVLEAFF. CDR3 nucleotide sequence: TGTGCCAGCAGCTCGGTGTTCGAGGTTCTTGAAGCTTTCTTT. Drawing the rest from reference TRBV5-6 and TRBJ1-1, the complete variable domain is DAGVTQSPTHLIKTRGQQVTLRCSPKSGHDTVSWYQQALGQGPQFIFQYYEEEERQRGNFPDRFSGHQFPNYSSELNVNALLLGDSALYLCASSSVFEVLEAFFGQGTRLTVV.

V and J are TRBV6-1 and TRBJ1-1; D unresolved. V dropped 9 bases and J dropped 0 bases, with 11 bases sitting between them. The CDR3 sequence is 13 residues long. Germline V CDR1 and CDR2: MNHNS, SASEGT. DNA for the CDR3: TGTGCCAGTTTATCAGCAATGAACACTGAAGCTTTCTTT. Residues: CASLSAMNTEAFF.

The gene calls are TRBV11-3 and TRBJ2-2, with 9 bases that match TRBD2. Germline V gene lookup returns CDR1 SGHNT and CDR2 YENEEA. CDR3 length: 15 amino acids. The trim removed 5 bases at V and 4 bases at J, leaving 5 bases unmatched. The CDR3 loop is CASSPGLASTGELFF. The CDR3 coding sequence is TGTGCCAGCAGCCCCGGACTAGCGAGCACCGGGGAGCTGTTTTTT.

The chain links TRBV11-2 to TRBJ2-7; 7 bases are a match to TRBD1. Germline assignment: CDR1 SGHAT and CDR2 FQNNGV. V was clipped by 4 bases and J by 0 bases; unmatched bases: 0. CDR3 length: 13 amino acids. DNA for the CDR3: TGTGCCAGCAGCTGGGACAGCTCCTACGAGCAGTACTTC. Residues: CASSWDSSYEQYF. The whole variable domain, remainder taken from reference TRBV11-2 and TRBJ2-7, is EAGVAQSPRYKIIEKRQSVAFWCNPISGHATLYWYQQILGQGPKLLIQFQNNGVVDDSQLPKDRFSAERLKGVDSTLKIQPAKLEDSAVYLCASSWDSSYEQYFGPGTRLTVT.

This rearrangement joins TRBV5-1 to TRBJ2-2; 10 bases map to TRBD1. CDR3 size: 14 residues. The trim removed 5 bases at V and 4 bases at J, leaving 2 bases unmatched. The germline V gene has CDR1 SGHRS and CDR2 YFSETQ. CDR3 nucleotides: TGCGCCAGCAGGACAGGGGGCCGCACCGGGGAGCTGTTTTTT. This codes for CASRTGGRTGELFF.

Only one count was recorded for this clone. V is TRBV5-4 and J is TRBJ2-6; D gene unclear. Trimming took off 2 bases at V and 1 base at J, with 13 bases between the two ends. This CDR3 spans 17 amino acids. CDR1 and CDR2 (germline): SGHNT, YYREEE (reference sequence). CDR3 in DNA: TGTGCCAGCAGCTTAAACCAGGTGGCGTCTGGGGCCAACGTCCTGACTTTC. Its protein is CASSLNQVASGANVLTF.

This chain connects TRBV7-3 to TRBJ2-2; TRBD2 is a possible D gene (7 bases). Germline CDR1 reads SGHTA; CDR2 reads FQGTGA. The CDR3 is 15 residues long. With 1 base removed from V and 5 bases from J, the gap between germline ends came to 11 bases. In DNA, the CDR3 is TGTGCCAGCAGCTTAAGCGGGGGCAGGACCGGGGAGCTGTTTTTT. Amino acid sequence: CASSLSGGRTGELFF.

J is TRBJ1-3 and V is TRBV6-6, with D uncertain. CDR1 and CDR2 from the germline V gene are MNHNY and SVGAGI (reference sequence). Trimming pared 7 bases from V and 4 bases from J, leaving 11 bases between. This CDR3 has 13 residues. The CDR3 loop is CASKEGSGNTIYF. CDR3 in DNA: TGTGCCAGCAAGGAGGGCAGCGGAAACACCATATATTTT.

The chain couples TRBV5-6 to TRBJ2-1, with D possibly being TRBD1 or TRBD2 (5 bases each). From germline, CDR1 is SGHDT and CDR2 YYEEEE. The CDR3 runs 12 residues. Trimming removed 6 bases from V and 7 bases from J, with 11 bases in between. In nucleotides, the CDR3 is TGTGCCAGCACCCTATGGGGGAATGAGCAGTTCTTC. This translates into CASTLWGNEQFF.

The genes are TRBV10-2 and TRBJ1-2; 7 positions agree with TRBD1. The V segment lost 6 bases and the J segment 8 bases; nucleotides outside the gene matches: 9. Germline-derived CDR1 and CDR2 are WSHSY and SAAADI. The CDR3 extends over 13 amino acids. Written as DNA, the CDR3 is TGCGCCAGCAGGGACAGGAGATCGAGGGGCTACACCTTC. Amino acids: CASRDRRSRGYTF.

In its sample, this clone ranks as medium-sized. This rearrangement joins TRBV10-3 to TRBJ1-1, with 10 bases lining up with TRBD1. Germline values: CDR1 ENHRY, CDR2 SYGVKD. The CDR3 is made up of 13 amino acids. The V gene end was trimmed by 10 bases and the J gene end by 5 bases; junction bases not matched to a gene: 7. The chain's CDR3 is CATDRGLGTEAFF. For the CDR3, the DNA is TGTGCCACCGACAGGGGGCTTGGTACTGAAGCTTTCTTT.

The chain recombines TRBV5-4 with TRBJ2-7, with D maybe TRBD2 (5 bases). CDR1 and CDR2 (germline): SGHNT, YYREEE (reference sequence). V shed 0 bases and J shed 11 bases, with 21 bases lying between them. The CDR3 spans 15 residues. The chain's CDR3 is CASSLDGREGASEYF. The CDR3 DNA follows: TGTGCCAGCAGCTTGGATGGCAGAGAGGGTGCGTCGGAGTACTTC.

This chain uses TRBV5-1 with TRBJ1-5; D perhaps matches TRBD1 (5 bases). Trimming took 5 bases from V and 5 from J, leaving 11 bases between them. Germline assignment: CDR1 SGHRS and CDR2 YFSETQ. The CDR3 is made up of 13 amino acids. CDR3 DNA sequence: TGCGCCAGCAGGGAGGACACATATCAGCCCCAGCATTTT. It translates to CASREDTYQPQHF.

The rearrangement uses TRBV7-9 and TRBJ1-4; D is unclear. CDR1 SEHNR and CDR2 FQNEAQ come from the germline V gene (reference sequence). The CDR3 has 14 amino acids. Trimming stripped 2 bases from V and 1 base from J, with 5 bases between. CDR3 nucleotides: TGTGCCAGCAGCTTACCGAAAACTAATGAAAAACTGTTTTTT. This encodes CASSLPKTNEKLFF.

The rearrangement uses TRBV2 and TRBJ2-3; TRBD1 is a possible D gene (5 bases). Germline values: CDR1 SNHLY, CDR2 FYNNEI. This CDR3 is built from 17 residues. Trimming took off 4 bases at V and 1 base at J, with 18 bases between the two ends. The CDR3 nucleotides read TGTGCCAGCAGTGGTTATGCAGGGCGACATCGCACAGATACGCAGTATTTT. Translated, it gives CASSGYAGRHRTDTQYF. Filled out from reference TRBV2 and TRBJ2-3, the complete variable domain reads EPEVTQTPSHQVTQMGQEVILRCVPISNHLYFYWYRQILGQKVEFLVSFYNNEISEKSEIFDDQFSVERPDGSNFTLKIRSTKLEDSAMYFCASSGYAGRHRTDTQYFGPGTRLTVL.

The genes are TRBV6-5 and TRBJ2-1; 12 nucleotides line up with TRBD2. The J segment lost 12 bases and the V segment lost 2 bases, leaving 8 bases of the junction unmatched. CDR3 length: 15 amino acids. The germline CDR1 and CDR2 sequences are MNHEY and SVGAGI. The CDR3 loop reads CASSYEASGGARQFF. In DNA, the CDR3 is TGTGCCAGCAGTTACGAGGCTAGCGGGGGGGCCAGGCAGTTCTTC.

The chain has TRBV2 and TRBJ1-6; 8 bases match TRBD1. V gave up 0 bases and J gave up 9 bases; unmatched junction bases: 7. In germline, CDR1 is SNHLY, CDR2 FYNNEI. The CDR3 spans 16 residues. The CDR3 here is CASSEAETGVGSPLHF. For the CDR3, the DNA is TGTGCCAGCAGTGAAGCTGAGACAGGGGTGGGTTCACCCCTCCACTTT. Drawing the rest from reference TRBV2 and TRBJ1-6, the complete variable domain is EPEVTQTPSHQVTQMGQEVILRCVPISNHLYFYWYRQILGQKVEFLVSFYNNEISEKSEIFDDQFSVERPDGSNFTLKIRSTKLEDSAMYFCASSEAETGVGSPLHFGNGTRLTVT.

The chain links TRBV27 to TRBJ1-5; TRBD1 matches 8 bases. The CDR3 consists of 16 residues. V shed 7 bases and J 7 bases; nucleotides not matched to a gene: 15. Germline CDR1 reads MNHEY; CDR2 reads SMNVEV (reference sequence). The CDR3 sequence is CASNLRGTGPGQPQHF. DNA for the CDR3: TGTGCCAGCAACCTCCGAGGGACAGGCCCCGGGCAGCCCCAGCATTTT.

This chain links TRBV9 with TRBJ1-5, with a possible D match to TRBD1 (6 bases). CDR1 is SGDLS, CDR2 YYNGEE, per germline. The V end was cut by 4 bases, the J end by 3 bases, with 11 bases between. The CDR3 is 14 residues long. In nucleotides, the CDR3 is TGTGCCAGCAGCCCGACAGGCTTCAATCAGCCCCAGCATTTT. This encodes CASSPTGFNQPQHF. The full variable domain, completed using reference TRBV9 and TRBJ1-5, is DSGVTQTPKHLITATGQRVTLRCSPRSGDLSVYWYQQSLDQGLQFLIQYYNGEERAKGNILERFSAQQFPDLHSELNLSSLELGDSALYFCASSPTGFNQPQHFGDGTRLSIL.

Remarks on this clone: The junction departs from the called germline gene at one end, perhaps through a read error. The chain carries TRBV27 and TRBJ2-2; D unresolved. Germline CDR1 and CDR2: MNHEY and SMNVEV (reference sequence). The length of the CDR3 is 14 residues. In DNA, the CDR3 is TGTGCCAGCAGCTTATTCCTTAACACCGGGGAGCTGTTTTTT. Protein sequence: CASSLFLNTGELFF.

This clone was detected only once. The rearrangement uses TRBV27 and TRBJ2-7; 10 bases are a match to TRBD2. The J segment lost 0 bases and the V segment lost 2 bases, leaving 4 bases of the junction unmatched. CDR3 length equals 16 residues. From germline, CDR1 is MNHEY and CDR2 SMNVEV (reference sequence). CDR3 DNA sequence: TGTGCCAGCAGTTTAACTAGCGGGGACCGCTCCTACGAGCAGTACTTC. Translating gives CASSLTSGDRSYEQYF.

V gene TRBV5-6 combines with J gene TRBJ2-7; 8 bases align to TRBD2. This CDR3 has 15 residues. Germline CDR1 SGHDT, CDR2 YYEEEE. V lost 3 bases to trimming and J lost 0 bases; unmatched junction nucleotides: 5. The CDR3 DNA sequence: TGTGCCAGCAGCTGGGGCGGGGGGAACTCCTACGAGCAGTACTTC. Amino acids: CASSWGGGNSYEQYF.

The table lists this clone with a count of one. The chain uses TRBV27 and TRBJ2-7; 7 nucleotides agree with TRBD1. J was trimmed by 2 bases and V by 6 bases; bases with no gene match: 10. Germline CDR1 reads MNHEY; CDR2 reads SMNVEV (reference sequence). This CDR3 contains 15 residues. CDR3 sequence reads: CASRSDRDIPYEQYF. In DNA, the CDR3 is TGTGCCAGCAGGAGTGACAGGGATATCCCCTACGAGCAGTACTTC.

This clone was seen just once. The rearrangement uses TRBV2 and TRBJ1-5; D is perhaps TRBD1 (6 bases). Deletions cut 4 bases from V and 5 bases from J, with 18 bases between. This CDR3 comprises 16 residues. The germline gives CDR1 SNHLY, CDR2 FYNNEI. The CDR3 is CASSGIRGQGHQPQHF. The CDR3 nucleotides are TGTGCCAGCAGTGGAATCAGGGGCCAGGGGCATCAGCCCCAGCATTTT. The full variable domain, with the rest looked up from reference TRBV2 and TRBJ1-5, is EPEVTQTPSHQVTQMGQEVILRCVPISNHLYFYWYRQILGQKVEFLVSFYNNEISEKSEIFDDQFSVERPDGSNFTLKIRSTKLEDSAMYFCASSGIRGQGHQPQHFGDGTRLSIL.

J is TRBJ1-2 and V is TRBV15, with D possibly matching TRBD1 (6 bases). The CDR3 covers 14 residues. Germline V gene sequence: CDR1 LNHNV, CDR2 YYDKDF (reference sequence). The germline V and J ends were trimmed by 3 bases and 5 bases, with 13 bases remaining between them. The DNA for the CDR3 is TGTGCCACCAGCAGTCGGAGGGGGGAATATGGCTACACCTTC. This sequence encodes CATSSRRGEYGYTF.

The chain employs TRBV6-6 and TRBJ1-1; 10 nucleotides line up with TRBD1. The CDR3 contains 16 residues. V was clipped by 6 bases and J by 6 bases; unmatched bases: 13. The germline V gene encodes CDR1 MNHNY and CDR2 SVGAGI (reference sequence). CDR3 nucleotide sequence: TGTGCCAGCAGCCCACCAGGGGACAGGGGCCTTCCTGAAGCTTTCTTT. Its protein is CASSPPGDRGLPEAFF.